These 5 T cell receptor beta chains were sequenced from one sample in a study of blood T cells in healthy people across ages. Then a second PCR, running roughly 7 to 11 cycles, was carried out with a sample-barcoded 5' primer and a J-beta primer mix. Using its own MiXCR run on the 5' RACE reads, TCRdb lists one record per CDR3 protein. The profile covers roughly 1,500,000 distinct CDR3 sequences, with roughly 40% appearing a single time and 7.9% taken by the ten largest. The sample comprised blood. The receptor source for this set is a young woman in good health.

Comments on this clonotype: A far larger clone is just one base off, so this is likely a read error. The chain combines TRBV7-9 with TRBJ2-1; D is ambiguous. Germline loops: CDR1 SEHNR, CDR2 FQNEAQ (reference sequence). The CDR3 spans 13 residues. The CDR3 loop reads CASSPGSYNEQIF. In DNA form, the CDR3 reads TGTGCCAGCAGCCCCGGCTCCTACAATGAGCAGATCTTC.

The chain joins TRBV6-2 or TRBV6-3 to TRBJ2-1; perhaps TRBD2 as D (7 bases). CDR3 size: 13 residues. The V end was cut by 8 bases, the J end by 7 bases, with 15 bases between. Looked up from germline, CDR1 is MNHEY and CDR2 is SVGEGT. The CDR3 region has the DNA TGTGCCAGCCAACTAGGGGGGGGAAATGAGCAGTTCTTC. Protein product: CASQLGGGNEQFF.

This chain joins TRBV10-3 and TRBJ1-1; D is unclear. The germline gives CDR1 ENHRY, CDR2 SYGVKD. V was shortened by 0 bases and J by 6 bases, with 8 bases between the two germline ends. The CDR3 is 13 residues long. CDR3 region: CAISESNRPEAFF. As DNA, the CDR3 is TGTGCCATCAGTGAGTCGAACAGACCTGAAGCTTTCTTT.

Details on this clonotype: The junction differs from germline at one of its ends, possibly a read error. The genes are TRBV20-1 and TRBJ2-7; 7 bases are a match to TRBD2. The CDR3 loop spans 13 amino acids. Germline V lookup: CDR1 DFQATT, CDR2 SNEGSKA (reference sequence). CDR3 in DNA: TGCAGTGCTAGATTGCTAGCGGACTACGAGCAGCACTTC. It is translated as CSARLLADYEQHF.

The chain uses TRBV29-1 and TRBJ2-5; TRBD2 is a possible D gene (5 bases). Germline CDR1 is SQVTM and CDR2 is ANQGSEA. The ends were cut back, 7 bases at V and 7 bases at J, with 13 bases in the middle. The CDR3 extends over 11 amino acids. DNA for the CDR3: TGCAGCGGTGACCTGAGCGGGACCCAGTACTTC. This codes for CSGDLSGTQYF.